This T cell receptor beta chain is drawn from a study of glioma-infiltrating T cells after dendritic cell vaccination. Study background: Between about 2002 and 2013, patients got autologous tumor lysate-pulsed dendritic cell vaccines.

Time point in this sample: after dendritic cell vaccination, including at tumor progression/relapse. Only one count was recorded for this clone. Its specificity is unknown. The assay was immunoSEQ multiplex PCR, and TCRdb's table has in-frame clones only and misses some. The sample lists about 94,000 clones, over 80% occurring once. J gave up 5 bases and V 0 bases, and 7 bases lay outside the gene matches. The germline CDR1 and CDR2 sequences are SGHNT and YYREEE (reference sequence). The CDR3 is made up of 17 amino acids. Overall study findings and caveats: Higher TCR clonality did not directly relate to longer survival.

The chain is built from TRBV5-4 and TRBJ2-7, with 14 bases lining up with TRBD2. Sequencing used blood, obtained after dendritic cell vaccination. The origin of this receptor is a human donor with glioblastoma. The CDR3 DNA reads as TGTGCCAGCAGCTTGGGACTAGCGGGAGGGCTTTTTGACGAGCAGTACTTC. It yields the protein CASSLGLAGGLFDEQYF.